This passage covers 3 T cell receptor beta chains from one sample sequenced in a study of blood T cells in healthy people across ages. For the second PCR, which ran for roughly 7 to 11 cycles, a sample-barcoded 5' primer and a J-beta primer mix were used. TCRdb itself ran the 5' RACE reads through MiXCR, one entry per CDR3 protein. The repertoire has hundreds of thousands of distinct CDR3 sequences, about a third of them found once; the top ten carry about 16%. The sequencing input was blood. All receptors come from a woman aged 80 or over in good health.

The rearrangement joins TRBV6-5 to TRBJ1-5, with D unclear. V gave up 0 bases and J gave up 4 bases, with 10 bases separating them. Germline-derived CDR1 and CDR2 are MNHEY and SVGAGI. CDR3 length: 15 residues. Here the CDR3 DNA reads TGTGCCAGCAGTTACTCAATATCCGGGAATCAGCCCCAGCATTTT. Protein sequence: CASSYSISGNQPQHF.

This clonotype was observed at least ten times. V usage is TRBV2 and J usage is TRBJ2-5; 12 bases are shared with TRBD1. CDR1 is SNHLY, CDR2 FYNNEI, per germline. V shed 4 bases and J 5 bases; nucleotides not matched to a gene: 5. The CDR3 loop spans 15 amino acids. The CDR3 loop is CASSGGTGGRETQYF. DNA of the CDR3: TGTGCCAGCAGTGGGGGGACAGGGGGCCGGGAGACCCAGTACTTC.

As for this clonotype: The germline gene is not matched at one end of the junction; a read error may be the cause. This chain uses TRBV12-3 or TRBV12-4 with TRBJ2-3; D may be TRBD2 (6 bases). The CDR3 loop spans 14 amino acids. The CDR3 sequence: CASSEPPSADAQYF. In DNA, the CDR3 is TGTGCCAGCAGTGAGCCACCTAGCGCAGATGCGCAGTATTTT.